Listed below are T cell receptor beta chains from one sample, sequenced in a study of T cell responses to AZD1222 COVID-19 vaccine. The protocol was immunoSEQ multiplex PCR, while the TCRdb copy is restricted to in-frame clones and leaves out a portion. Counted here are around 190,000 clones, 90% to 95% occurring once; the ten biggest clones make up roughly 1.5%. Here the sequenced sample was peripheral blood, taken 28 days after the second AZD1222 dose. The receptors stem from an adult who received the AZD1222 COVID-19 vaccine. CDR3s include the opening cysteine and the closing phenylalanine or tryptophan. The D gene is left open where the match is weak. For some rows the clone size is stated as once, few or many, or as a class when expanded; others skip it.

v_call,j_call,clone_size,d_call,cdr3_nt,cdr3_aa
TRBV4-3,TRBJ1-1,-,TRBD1,TGCGCCAGCAGCCAAGATTGGCCGGGACAGGGGACGGGTGAAGCTTTCTTT,CASSQDWPGQGTGEAFF
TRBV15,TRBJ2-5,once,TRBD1,TGTGCCACCAGCAGAGAAACAGGGGGCTTGGTGACCCAGTACTTC,CATSRETGGLVTQYF
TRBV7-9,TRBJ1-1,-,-,TGTGCCAGCAGCCCCGGCCCGGGGACTGAAGCTTTCTTT,CASSPGPGTEAFF
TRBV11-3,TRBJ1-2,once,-,TGTGCCAGCAGCTTCGGGGAAGGCTACACCTTC,CASSFGEGYTF
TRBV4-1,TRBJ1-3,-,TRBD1,TGCGCCAGCAGCCAAGGATTGAGCAGGGGGAACACCATATATTTT,CASSQGLSRGNTIYF
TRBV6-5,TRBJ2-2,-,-,TGTGCCAGCAGTTACTTGGGGGGTAGCAACACCGGGGAGCTGTTTTTT,CASSYLGGSNTGELFF
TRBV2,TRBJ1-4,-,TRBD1,TGTGCCAGCAATAAACCGGGACAGGGAAATAATGAAAAACTGTTTTTT,CASNKPGQGNNEKLFF
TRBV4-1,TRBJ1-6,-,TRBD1,TGCGCCAGCAGCCAAGATGGGGACAGGGGTTCACCCCTCCACTTT,CASSQDGDRGSPLHF
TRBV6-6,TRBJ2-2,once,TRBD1,TGTGCCAGCAAGGGACAGGGGGTTCCCGGGGAGCTGTTTTTT,CASKGQGVPGELFF
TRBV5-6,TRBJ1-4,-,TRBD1,TGTGCCAGCAGCAAGGACAGGGCCAACGAAAAACTGTTTTTT,CASSKDRANEKLFF
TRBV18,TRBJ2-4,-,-,TGTGCCAGCTCACCAGGGGCAGGGTCCATTCAGTACTTC,CASSPGAGSIQYF
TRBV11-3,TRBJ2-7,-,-,TGTGCCAGCAGTAATAACGAGCAGTACTTC,CASSNNEQYF
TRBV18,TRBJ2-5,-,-,TGTGCCAGCTCACTTCAAGCAAGAGAGACCCAGTACTTC,CASSLQARETQYF
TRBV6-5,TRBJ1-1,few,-,TGTGCCAGCAGTACGGGGACTGACTGGGGCACTGAAGCTTTCTTT,CASSTGTDWGTEAFF
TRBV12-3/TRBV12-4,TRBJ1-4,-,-,TGTGCCAGCAGTTTTTACAGAAATGAAAAACTGTTTTTT,CASSFYRNEKLFF
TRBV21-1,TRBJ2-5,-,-,TGTGCCAGCAGCACCGACTGGGACGAAGAGACCCAGTACTTC,CASSTDWDEETQYF
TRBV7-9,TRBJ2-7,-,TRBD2,TGTGCCAGCAGCTTAGTAGCCAGCGGGGGGCTCTACGAGCAGTACTTC,CASSLVASGGLYEQYF
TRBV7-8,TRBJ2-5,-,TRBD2,TGTGCCAGCAGCTTAGCTTTTGGGAGCGGGAGATCCCAAGAGACCCAGTACTTC,CASSLAFGSGRSQETQYF
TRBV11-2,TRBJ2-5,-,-,TGTGCCAGCAGCTTAGATAGGGGGACCGTGGAGACCCAGTACTTC,CASSLDRGTVETQYF
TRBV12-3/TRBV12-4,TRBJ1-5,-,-,TGTGCCAGCAGTCCGCGTGGCAATCAGCCCCAGCATTTT,CASSPRGNQPQHF
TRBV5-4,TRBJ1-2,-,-,TGTGCCAGCAGACCCTCAGCCAACTATGGCTACACCTTC,CASRPSANYGYTF
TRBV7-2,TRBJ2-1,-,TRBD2,TGTGCCAGCAGCTTAGAGGGAAGACGGGGGGTTAATGAGCAGTTCTTC,CASSLEGRRGVNEQFF
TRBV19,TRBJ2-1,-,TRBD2,TGTGCCAGTACCGACGGACTAGTCTCCAGAGAGCAGTTCTTC,CASTDGLVSREQFF
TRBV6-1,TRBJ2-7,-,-,TGTGCCAGCAGTGAAAGGGGGGGCGTCCCCTACGAGCAGTACTTC,CASSERGGVPYEQYF
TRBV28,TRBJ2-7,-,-,TGTGCCAGCAGTTTAGCTGTCCGGACAGTGGACTACGAGCAGTACTTC,CASSLAVRTVDYEQYF
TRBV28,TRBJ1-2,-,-,TGTGCCAGCAGTTTAGGCGGGTTTAGGGTTTCTGGGTTCGGCTACACCTTC,CASSLGGFRVSGFGYTF
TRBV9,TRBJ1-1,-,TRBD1,TGTGCCAGCAGCTTCACGACAGGGGACACTGAAGCTTTCTTT,CASSFTTGDTEAFF
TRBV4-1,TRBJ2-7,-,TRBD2,TGCGCCAGCAGCCCCGCGGGAGTAGGGTACGAGCAGTACTTC,CASSPAGVGYEQYF
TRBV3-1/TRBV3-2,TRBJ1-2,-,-,TGTGCCAGCAGCCAAGCTTCCGGTTGTATCTATGGCTACACCTTC,CASSQASGCIYGYTF
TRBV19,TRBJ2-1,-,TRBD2,TGTGCCAGTAGTATAGGACTAGCGGGAGTCTCCTACAATGAGCAGTTCTTC,CASSIGLAGVSYNEQFF
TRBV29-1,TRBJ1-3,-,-,TGCAGCCTTGTGGGGGCAGTGCCTGGAAACACCATATATTTT,CSLVGAVPGNTIYF
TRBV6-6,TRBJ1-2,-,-,TGTGCCAGCACCGCCGACAAAGAGGGCCATGGCTACACCTTC,CASTADKEGHGYTF
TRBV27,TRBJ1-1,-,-,TGTGCCAGCAGTTTATTCCCCCGCGGAGGGGTGAACACTGAAGCTTTCTTT,CASSLFPRGGVNTEAFF
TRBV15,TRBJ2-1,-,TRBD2,TGTGCCACCAGCAGAGGGTCCGGACTAGCGTACAATGAGCAGTTCTTC,CATSRGSGLAYNEQFF
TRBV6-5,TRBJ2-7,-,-,TGTGCCAGCAGCCCGTGGGGGAGAAGAAACGAGCAGTACTTC,CASSPWGRRNEQYF
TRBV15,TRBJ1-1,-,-,TGTGCCACCAGCAGGTATGTTTCGAACACTGAAGCTTTCTTT,CATSRYVSNTEAFF
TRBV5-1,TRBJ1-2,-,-,TGCGCCAGCAGCTTCAGAAGTCCAGGGACTAACTATGGCTACACCTTC,CASSFRSPGTNYGYTF
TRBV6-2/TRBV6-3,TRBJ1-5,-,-,TGTGCCAGCAGTTATTCCGCGGGCCAGGGGCCCCAGCATTTT,CASSYSAGQGPQHF
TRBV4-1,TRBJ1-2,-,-,TGCGCCAGCAGCCAAGATGTGGCCTCCTATGGCTACACCTTC,CASSQDVASYGYTF
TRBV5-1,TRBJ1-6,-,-,TGCGCCAGCAGCCCCAACTCGGGGGGTAAAGATAATTCACCCCTCCACTTT,CASSPNSGGKDNSPLHF
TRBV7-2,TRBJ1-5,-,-,TGTGCCAGCAGCAACCAGGGCGCGAATCAGCCCCAGCATTTT,CASSNQGANQPQHF
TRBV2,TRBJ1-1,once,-,TGTGCCAGCAGTGAAGGCATCAAGCTAGACTTGAACACTGAAGCTTTCTTT,CASSEGIKLDLNTEAFF
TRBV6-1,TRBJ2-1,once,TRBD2,TGTGCCAGCAGTGTCGCCTCTACTAGCGGGGGGGCCTTCTCCAATGAGCAGTTCTTC,CASSVASTSGGAFSNEQFF
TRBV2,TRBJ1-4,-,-,TGTGCCAGCAGTAAACAGTTACTATCAACTAATGAAAAACTGTTTTTT,CASSKQLLSTNEKLFF
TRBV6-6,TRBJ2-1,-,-,TGTGCCAGCGGGCAAACCCCCTACAATGAGCAGTTCTTC,CASGQTPYNEQFF
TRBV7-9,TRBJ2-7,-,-,TGTGCCAGCAGCCCTTTCGGCCGCTCAACCTACGAGCAGTACTTC,CASSPFGRSTYEQYF
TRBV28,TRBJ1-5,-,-,TGTGCCAGCAGTTTGCTCCTTTTTACAGGGCTGCGGCAGCCCCAGCATTTT,CASSLLLFTGLRQPQHF
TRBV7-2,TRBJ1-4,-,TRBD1,TGTGCCAGCAGCTTGAACAGGGGGGTTAATGAAAAACTGTTTTTT,CASSLNRGVNEKLFF
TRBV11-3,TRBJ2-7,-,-,TGTGCCAGCAGCCCCGGCCCCGTGGGGGAGCAGTACTTC,CASSPGPVGEQYF